This TCR beta chain is from a study of T cell changes during pregnancy in multiple sclerosis. Assay used: immunoSEQ multiplex PCR; TCRdb lists only in-frame clones, some missing. This sample has roughly 22,000 clones, with around nine tenths found just once. In germline, CDR1 is SNHLY, CDR2 FYNNEI. There are 15 residues in the CDR3. Trimming left V 1 base short and J 2 bases short, with 9 bases between. Material: CD4+ T cells from peripheral blood mononuclear cells, obtained in the first trimester of pregnancy. V gene TRBV2 combines with J gene TRBJ2-1; D is undetermined. The source is a female donor in good health, enrolled as a control in a pregnancy study. The CDR3 coding sequence is TGTGCCAGCAGTGAAGGAGGCCTACCCTACAATGAGCAGTTCTTC. It translates to CASSEGGLPYNEQFF.